The present T cell receptor (beta chain) was sequenced within a study of cytomegalovirus exposure and HLA in healthy donors. V lost 5 bases, J lost 6 bases, and 7 bases lay in between. This CDR3 comprises 12 residues. Germline loops: CDR1 LNHDA, CDR2 SQIVND (reference sequence). The primer mix had 60 Vbeta and 13 Jbeta primers. Clones were sequenced by immunoSEQ multiplex PCR, and TCRdb holds only the in-frame ones, with some missing. The data contain under 150,000 clones, nearly 85% of them singletons. On this clone: Its antigen is as yet unknown.

Overall study results and limits: V segments that were indistinguishable, TRBV6-2 and TRBV6-3 among them, were omitted from analysis.

The sequenced sample consisted of PBMCs. The genes are TRBV19 and TRBJ2-2, with unresolved D. The receptor comes from a male donor in good health and CMV-seronegative. The CDR3 loop reads CASSHQAGELFF. CDR3 DNA: TGTGCCAGTAGTCATCAGGCCGGGGAGCTGTTTTTT.